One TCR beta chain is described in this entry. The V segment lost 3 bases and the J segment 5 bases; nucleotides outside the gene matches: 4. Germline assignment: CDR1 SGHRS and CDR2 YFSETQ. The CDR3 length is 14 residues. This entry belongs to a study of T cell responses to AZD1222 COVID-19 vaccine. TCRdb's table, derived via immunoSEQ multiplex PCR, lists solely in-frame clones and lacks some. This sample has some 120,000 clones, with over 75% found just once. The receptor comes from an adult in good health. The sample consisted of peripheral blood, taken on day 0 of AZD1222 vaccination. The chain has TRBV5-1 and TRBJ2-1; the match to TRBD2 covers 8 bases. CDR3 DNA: TGCGCCAGCAGCTGGGTTAGCGGGAACAATGAGCAGTTCTTC. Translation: CASSWVSGNNEQFF.